Given below is one TCR beta chain in context. The data belong to a study of blood T cell repertoires in COVID-19. Study in general: The origin of the acute and convalescent COVID-19 samples was the United States, Italy and Spain. T cells, B-cell-depleted T cells, or PBMCs provided the cDNA or gDNA that served as material.

The germline V gene has CDR1 LNHDA and CDR2 SQIVND (reference sequence). This CDR3 is 12 amino acids long. J gave up 6 bases and V 5 bases, and 1 base lay outside the gene matches. It was during active infection that Seattle patients were enrolled and then longitudinally followed. Original analysis: Reference gene primer amplification in the assay estimated nucleated cell counts. The table came from immunoSEQ multiplex PCR; TCRdb's copy has only in-frame clones and leaves some out. The V and J calls and clone size are taken from that table; D and trimming were inferred from the DNA. The sample lists 250,000 to 400,000 clones, roughly nine tenths occurring once.

The sequence derives from a woman aged 25 to 39 with COVID-19, enrolled during active disease. J is TRBJ1-2 and V is TRBV19; TRBD1 agrees at 9 bases. The source material was peripheral blood. The CDR3 DNA is TGTGCCAGTAGTCGGACAGGGGATGGCTACACCTTC. Encoded protein: CASSRTGDGYTF.